The T cell receptor (beta chain) described here comes from a study of blood T cell repertoires in COVID-19. V lost 6 bases, J lost 1 base, and 10 bases lay in between. This CDR3 has 14 amino acids. Germline CDR1 reads LNHDA; CDR2 reads SQIVND (reference sequence). Methods used by the authors: Amplification of reference gene primers was used by the study to estimate nucleated cell counts. Some clones are missing from TCRdb's copy, which holds only in-frame ones; the method was immunoSEQ multiplex PCR. D and trimming come from the DNA, and the V and J calls and clone size come from that table. The repertoire holds roughly 200,000 clones, with 80% as singletons.

This chain connects TRBV19 to TRBJ2-1; D perhaps matches TRBD2 (6 bases). Specimen: peripheral blood. The clonotype comes from a man between 60 and 75 years old with acute or convalescent COVID-19. The CDR3 is CASSGSRSYNEQFF. The DNA of the CDR3 is TGTGCCAGTAGCGGGAGTAGGTCCTACAATGAGCAGTTCTTC. The full variable domain, rest sourced from reference TRBV19 and TRBJ2-1, is DGGITQSPKYLFRKEGQNVTLSCEQNLNHDAMYWYRQDPGQGLRLIYYSQIVNDFQKGDIAEGYSVSREKKESFPLTVTSAQKNPTAFYLCASSGSRSYNEQFFGPGTRLTVL.